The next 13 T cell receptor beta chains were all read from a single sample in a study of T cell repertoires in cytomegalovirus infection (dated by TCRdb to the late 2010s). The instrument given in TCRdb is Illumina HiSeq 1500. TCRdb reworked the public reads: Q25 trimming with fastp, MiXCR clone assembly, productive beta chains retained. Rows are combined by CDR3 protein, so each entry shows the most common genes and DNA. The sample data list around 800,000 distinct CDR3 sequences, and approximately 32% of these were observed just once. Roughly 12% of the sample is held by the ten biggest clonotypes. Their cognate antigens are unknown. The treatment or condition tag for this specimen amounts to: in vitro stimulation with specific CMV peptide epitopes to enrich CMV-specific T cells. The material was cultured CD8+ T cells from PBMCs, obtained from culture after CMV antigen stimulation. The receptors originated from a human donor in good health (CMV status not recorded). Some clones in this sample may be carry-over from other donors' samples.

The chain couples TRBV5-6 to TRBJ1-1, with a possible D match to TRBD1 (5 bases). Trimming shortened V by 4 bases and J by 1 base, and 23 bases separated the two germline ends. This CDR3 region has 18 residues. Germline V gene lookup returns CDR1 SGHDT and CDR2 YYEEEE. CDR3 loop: CASSLAQVVIFSNTEAFF. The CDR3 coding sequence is TGTGCCAGCAGCCTAGCACAGGTAGTTATTTTCTCGAACACTGAAGCTTTCTTT.

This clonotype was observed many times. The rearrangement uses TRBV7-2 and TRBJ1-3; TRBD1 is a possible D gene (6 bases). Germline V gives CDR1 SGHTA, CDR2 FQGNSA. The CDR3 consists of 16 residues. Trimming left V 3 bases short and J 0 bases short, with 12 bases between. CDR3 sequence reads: CASSLGGGSSGNTIYF. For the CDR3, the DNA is TGTGCCAGCAGCTTGGGGGGGGGCAGCTCTGGAAACACCATATATTTT.

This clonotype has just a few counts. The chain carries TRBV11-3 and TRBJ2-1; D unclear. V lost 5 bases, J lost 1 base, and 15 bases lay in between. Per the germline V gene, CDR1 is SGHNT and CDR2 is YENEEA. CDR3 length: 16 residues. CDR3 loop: CASSPWSRASYNEQFF. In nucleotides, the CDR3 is TGTGCCAGCAGCCCCTGGAGTAGGGCTTCCTACAATGAGCAGTTCTTC.

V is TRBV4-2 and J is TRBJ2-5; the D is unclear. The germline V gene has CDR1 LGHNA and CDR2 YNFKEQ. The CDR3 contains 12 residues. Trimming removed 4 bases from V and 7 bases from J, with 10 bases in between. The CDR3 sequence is CASSPDVRTQYF. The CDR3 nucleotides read TGTGCCAGCAGCCCGGACGTTCGGACCCAGTACTTC.

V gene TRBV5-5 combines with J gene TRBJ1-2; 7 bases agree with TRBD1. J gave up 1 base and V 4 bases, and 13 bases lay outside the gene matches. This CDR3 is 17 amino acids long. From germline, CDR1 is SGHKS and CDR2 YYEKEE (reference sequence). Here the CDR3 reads CASSGFPGQILNYGYTF. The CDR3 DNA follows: TGTGCCAGCAGCGGATTCCCGGGACAGATCCTTAACTATGGCTACACCTTC.

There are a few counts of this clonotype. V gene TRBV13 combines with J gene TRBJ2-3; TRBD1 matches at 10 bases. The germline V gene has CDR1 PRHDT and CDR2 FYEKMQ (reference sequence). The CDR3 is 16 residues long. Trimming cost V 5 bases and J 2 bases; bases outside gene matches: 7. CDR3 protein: CASSPRQGANTDTQYF. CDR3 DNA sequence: TGTGCCAGCAGCCCCAGACAGGGGGCCAACACAGATACGCAGTATTTT.

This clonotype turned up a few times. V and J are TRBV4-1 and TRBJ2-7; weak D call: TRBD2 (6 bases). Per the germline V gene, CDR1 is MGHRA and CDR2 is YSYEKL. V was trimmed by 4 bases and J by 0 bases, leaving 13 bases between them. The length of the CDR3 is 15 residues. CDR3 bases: TGCGCCAGCAGCCCCCGGGACGGGAGCTCCTACGAGCAGTACGTC. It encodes CASSPRDGSSYEQYV.

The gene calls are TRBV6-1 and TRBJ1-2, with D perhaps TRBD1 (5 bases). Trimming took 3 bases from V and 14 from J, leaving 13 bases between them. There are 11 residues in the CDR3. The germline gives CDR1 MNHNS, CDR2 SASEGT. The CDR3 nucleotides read TGTGCCAGCAGTGATGTACCTTGGGGGACCTTC. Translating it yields CASSDVPWGTF.

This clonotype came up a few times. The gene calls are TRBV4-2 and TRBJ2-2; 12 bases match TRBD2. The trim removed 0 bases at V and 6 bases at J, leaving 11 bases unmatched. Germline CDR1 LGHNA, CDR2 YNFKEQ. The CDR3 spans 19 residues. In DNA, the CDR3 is TGTGCCAGCAGCCAAGATGCGCTAGCGGGGGGGCCGGGCGCCGGGGAGCTGTTTTTT. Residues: CASSQDALAGGPGAGELFF.

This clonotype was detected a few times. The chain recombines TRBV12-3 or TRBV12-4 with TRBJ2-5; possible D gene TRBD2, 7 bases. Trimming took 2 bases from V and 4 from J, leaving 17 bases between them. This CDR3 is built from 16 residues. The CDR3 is CASSLWGGAEGETQYF. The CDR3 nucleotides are TGTGCCAGCAGTTTATGGGGGGGGGCCGAGGGAGAGACCCAGTACTTC.

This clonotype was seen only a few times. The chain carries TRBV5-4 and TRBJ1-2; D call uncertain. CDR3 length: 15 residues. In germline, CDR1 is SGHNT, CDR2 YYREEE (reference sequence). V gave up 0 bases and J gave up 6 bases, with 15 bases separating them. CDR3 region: CASSLAVSRADGYTF. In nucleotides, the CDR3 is TGTGCCAGCAGCTTGGCTGTTAGTAGGGCGGATGGCTACACCTTC. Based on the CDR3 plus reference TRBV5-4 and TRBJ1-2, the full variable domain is ETGVTQSPTHLIKTRGQQVTLRCSSQSGHNTVSWYQQALGQGPQFIFQYYREEENGRGNFPPRFSGLQFPNYSSELNVNALELDDSALYLCASSLAVSRADGYTFGSGTRLTVV.

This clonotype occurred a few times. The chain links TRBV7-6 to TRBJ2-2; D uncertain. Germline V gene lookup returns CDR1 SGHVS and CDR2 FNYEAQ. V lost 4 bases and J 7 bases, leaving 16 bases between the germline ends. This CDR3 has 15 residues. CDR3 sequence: CASSSGRALGGELFF. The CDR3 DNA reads TGTGCCAGCAGCTCAGGTCGGGCTTTGGGCGGGGAGCTGTTTTTT.

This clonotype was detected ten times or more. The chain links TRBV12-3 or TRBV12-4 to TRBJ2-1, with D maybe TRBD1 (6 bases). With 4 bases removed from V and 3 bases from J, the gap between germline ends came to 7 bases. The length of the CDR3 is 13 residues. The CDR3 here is CASSWTVYNEQFF. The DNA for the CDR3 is TGTGCCAGCAGTTGGACAGTCTACAATGAGCAGTTCTTC.